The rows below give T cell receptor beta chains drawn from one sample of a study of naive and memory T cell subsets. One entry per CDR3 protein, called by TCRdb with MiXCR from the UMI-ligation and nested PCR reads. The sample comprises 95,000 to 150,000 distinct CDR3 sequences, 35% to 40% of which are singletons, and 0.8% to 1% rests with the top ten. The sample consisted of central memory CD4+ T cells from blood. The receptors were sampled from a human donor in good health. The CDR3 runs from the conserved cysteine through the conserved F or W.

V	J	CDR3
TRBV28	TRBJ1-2	CASSFPGQWMGGYTF
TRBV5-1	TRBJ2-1	CASRGTLSSYNEQFF
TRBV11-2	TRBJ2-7	CASNVQGAVYEQYF
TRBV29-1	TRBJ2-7	CSVETSSYEQYF
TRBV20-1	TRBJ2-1	CSATRTSGMGNEQFF
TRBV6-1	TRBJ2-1	CASSGGTGDSYNEQFF
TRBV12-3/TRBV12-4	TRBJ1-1	CASSPDSGYGNTEAFF
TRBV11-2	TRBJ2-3	CASSSPAWGTDTQYF
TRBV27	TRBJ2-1	CASSVILAEEQFF
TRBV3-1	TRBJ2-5	CASSQDRTSGETQYF
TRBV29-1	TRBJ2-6	CSVRRAPGANVLTF
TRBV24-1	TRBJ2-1	CATRGKGGSRSYNEQFF
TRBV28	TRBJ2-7	CASSLTGGTREQYF
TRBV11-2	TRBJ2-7	CASSLGVGAAEVRYF
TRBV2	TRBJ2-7	CASSELPRGGQYF
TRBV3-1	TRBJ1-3	CASSQGRSSGNTIYF
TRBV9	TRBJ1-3	CASNASPGPGNTIYF
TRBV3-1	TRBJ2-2	CASSQDPTGELFF
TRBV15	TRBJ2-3	CATSRDTSRSLGQYF
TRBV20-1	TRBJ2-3	CSARDRQGASTDTQYF
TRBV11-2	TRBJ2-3	CASSLRLNTDTQYF
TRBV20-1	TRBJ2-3	CSASSGLSTDTQYF
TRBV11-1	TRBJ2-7	CASSRDRAGEQYF
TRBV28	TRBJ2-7	CASSFRGRQDYEQYF
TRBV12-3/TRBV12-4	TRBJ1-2	CASSTTGANYGYTF
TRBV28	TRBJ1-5	CVTRRGNQPQHF